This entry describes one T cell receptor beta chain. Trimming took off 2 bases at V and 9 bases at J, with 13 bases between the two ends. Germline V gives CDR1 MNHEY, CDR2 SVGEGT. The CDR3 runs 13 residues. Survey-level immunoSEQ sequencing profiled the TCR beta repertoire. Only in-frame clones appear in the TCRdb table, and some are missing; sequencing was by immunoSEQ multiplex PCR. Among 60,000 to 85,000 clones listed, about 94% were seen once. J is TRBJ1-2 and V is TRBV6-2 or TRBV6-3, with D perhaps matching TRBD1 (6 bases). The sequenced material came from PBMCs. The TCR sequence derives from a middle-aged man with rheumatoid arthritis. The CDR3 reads CASSYGTPGSYTF. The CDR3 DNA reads TGTGCCAGCAGTTACGGGACACCAGGAAGCTACACCTTC.